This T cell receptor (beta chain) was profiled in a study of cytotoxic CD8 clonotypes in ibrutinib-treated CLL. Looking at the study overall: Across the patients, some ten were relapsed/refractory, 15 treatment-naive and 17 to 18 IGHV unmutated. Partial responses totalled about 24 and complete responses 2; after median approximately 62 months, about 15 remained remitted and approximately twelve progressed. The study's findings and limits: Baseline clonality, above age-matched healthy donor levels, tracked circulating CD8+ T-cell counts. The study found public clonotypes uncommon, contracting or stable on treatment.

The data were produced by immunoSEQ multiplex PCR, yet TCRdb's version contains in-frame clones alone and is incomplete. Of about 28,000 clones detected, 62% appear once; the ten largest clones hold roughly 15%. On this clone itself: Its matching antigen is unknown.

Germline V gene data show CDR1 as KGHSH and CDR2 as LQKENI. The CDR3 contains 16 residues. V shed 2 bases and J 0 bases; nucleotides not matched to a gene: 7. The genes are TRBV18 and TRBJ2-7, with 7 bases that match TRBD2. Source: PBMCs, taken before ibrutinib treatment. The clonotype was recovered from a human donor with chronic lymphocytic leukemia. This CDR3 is CASSPYPGGSSYEQYF. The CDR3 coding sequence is TGTGCCAGCTCACCATACCCCGGGGGGAGCTCCTACGAGCAGTACTTC.